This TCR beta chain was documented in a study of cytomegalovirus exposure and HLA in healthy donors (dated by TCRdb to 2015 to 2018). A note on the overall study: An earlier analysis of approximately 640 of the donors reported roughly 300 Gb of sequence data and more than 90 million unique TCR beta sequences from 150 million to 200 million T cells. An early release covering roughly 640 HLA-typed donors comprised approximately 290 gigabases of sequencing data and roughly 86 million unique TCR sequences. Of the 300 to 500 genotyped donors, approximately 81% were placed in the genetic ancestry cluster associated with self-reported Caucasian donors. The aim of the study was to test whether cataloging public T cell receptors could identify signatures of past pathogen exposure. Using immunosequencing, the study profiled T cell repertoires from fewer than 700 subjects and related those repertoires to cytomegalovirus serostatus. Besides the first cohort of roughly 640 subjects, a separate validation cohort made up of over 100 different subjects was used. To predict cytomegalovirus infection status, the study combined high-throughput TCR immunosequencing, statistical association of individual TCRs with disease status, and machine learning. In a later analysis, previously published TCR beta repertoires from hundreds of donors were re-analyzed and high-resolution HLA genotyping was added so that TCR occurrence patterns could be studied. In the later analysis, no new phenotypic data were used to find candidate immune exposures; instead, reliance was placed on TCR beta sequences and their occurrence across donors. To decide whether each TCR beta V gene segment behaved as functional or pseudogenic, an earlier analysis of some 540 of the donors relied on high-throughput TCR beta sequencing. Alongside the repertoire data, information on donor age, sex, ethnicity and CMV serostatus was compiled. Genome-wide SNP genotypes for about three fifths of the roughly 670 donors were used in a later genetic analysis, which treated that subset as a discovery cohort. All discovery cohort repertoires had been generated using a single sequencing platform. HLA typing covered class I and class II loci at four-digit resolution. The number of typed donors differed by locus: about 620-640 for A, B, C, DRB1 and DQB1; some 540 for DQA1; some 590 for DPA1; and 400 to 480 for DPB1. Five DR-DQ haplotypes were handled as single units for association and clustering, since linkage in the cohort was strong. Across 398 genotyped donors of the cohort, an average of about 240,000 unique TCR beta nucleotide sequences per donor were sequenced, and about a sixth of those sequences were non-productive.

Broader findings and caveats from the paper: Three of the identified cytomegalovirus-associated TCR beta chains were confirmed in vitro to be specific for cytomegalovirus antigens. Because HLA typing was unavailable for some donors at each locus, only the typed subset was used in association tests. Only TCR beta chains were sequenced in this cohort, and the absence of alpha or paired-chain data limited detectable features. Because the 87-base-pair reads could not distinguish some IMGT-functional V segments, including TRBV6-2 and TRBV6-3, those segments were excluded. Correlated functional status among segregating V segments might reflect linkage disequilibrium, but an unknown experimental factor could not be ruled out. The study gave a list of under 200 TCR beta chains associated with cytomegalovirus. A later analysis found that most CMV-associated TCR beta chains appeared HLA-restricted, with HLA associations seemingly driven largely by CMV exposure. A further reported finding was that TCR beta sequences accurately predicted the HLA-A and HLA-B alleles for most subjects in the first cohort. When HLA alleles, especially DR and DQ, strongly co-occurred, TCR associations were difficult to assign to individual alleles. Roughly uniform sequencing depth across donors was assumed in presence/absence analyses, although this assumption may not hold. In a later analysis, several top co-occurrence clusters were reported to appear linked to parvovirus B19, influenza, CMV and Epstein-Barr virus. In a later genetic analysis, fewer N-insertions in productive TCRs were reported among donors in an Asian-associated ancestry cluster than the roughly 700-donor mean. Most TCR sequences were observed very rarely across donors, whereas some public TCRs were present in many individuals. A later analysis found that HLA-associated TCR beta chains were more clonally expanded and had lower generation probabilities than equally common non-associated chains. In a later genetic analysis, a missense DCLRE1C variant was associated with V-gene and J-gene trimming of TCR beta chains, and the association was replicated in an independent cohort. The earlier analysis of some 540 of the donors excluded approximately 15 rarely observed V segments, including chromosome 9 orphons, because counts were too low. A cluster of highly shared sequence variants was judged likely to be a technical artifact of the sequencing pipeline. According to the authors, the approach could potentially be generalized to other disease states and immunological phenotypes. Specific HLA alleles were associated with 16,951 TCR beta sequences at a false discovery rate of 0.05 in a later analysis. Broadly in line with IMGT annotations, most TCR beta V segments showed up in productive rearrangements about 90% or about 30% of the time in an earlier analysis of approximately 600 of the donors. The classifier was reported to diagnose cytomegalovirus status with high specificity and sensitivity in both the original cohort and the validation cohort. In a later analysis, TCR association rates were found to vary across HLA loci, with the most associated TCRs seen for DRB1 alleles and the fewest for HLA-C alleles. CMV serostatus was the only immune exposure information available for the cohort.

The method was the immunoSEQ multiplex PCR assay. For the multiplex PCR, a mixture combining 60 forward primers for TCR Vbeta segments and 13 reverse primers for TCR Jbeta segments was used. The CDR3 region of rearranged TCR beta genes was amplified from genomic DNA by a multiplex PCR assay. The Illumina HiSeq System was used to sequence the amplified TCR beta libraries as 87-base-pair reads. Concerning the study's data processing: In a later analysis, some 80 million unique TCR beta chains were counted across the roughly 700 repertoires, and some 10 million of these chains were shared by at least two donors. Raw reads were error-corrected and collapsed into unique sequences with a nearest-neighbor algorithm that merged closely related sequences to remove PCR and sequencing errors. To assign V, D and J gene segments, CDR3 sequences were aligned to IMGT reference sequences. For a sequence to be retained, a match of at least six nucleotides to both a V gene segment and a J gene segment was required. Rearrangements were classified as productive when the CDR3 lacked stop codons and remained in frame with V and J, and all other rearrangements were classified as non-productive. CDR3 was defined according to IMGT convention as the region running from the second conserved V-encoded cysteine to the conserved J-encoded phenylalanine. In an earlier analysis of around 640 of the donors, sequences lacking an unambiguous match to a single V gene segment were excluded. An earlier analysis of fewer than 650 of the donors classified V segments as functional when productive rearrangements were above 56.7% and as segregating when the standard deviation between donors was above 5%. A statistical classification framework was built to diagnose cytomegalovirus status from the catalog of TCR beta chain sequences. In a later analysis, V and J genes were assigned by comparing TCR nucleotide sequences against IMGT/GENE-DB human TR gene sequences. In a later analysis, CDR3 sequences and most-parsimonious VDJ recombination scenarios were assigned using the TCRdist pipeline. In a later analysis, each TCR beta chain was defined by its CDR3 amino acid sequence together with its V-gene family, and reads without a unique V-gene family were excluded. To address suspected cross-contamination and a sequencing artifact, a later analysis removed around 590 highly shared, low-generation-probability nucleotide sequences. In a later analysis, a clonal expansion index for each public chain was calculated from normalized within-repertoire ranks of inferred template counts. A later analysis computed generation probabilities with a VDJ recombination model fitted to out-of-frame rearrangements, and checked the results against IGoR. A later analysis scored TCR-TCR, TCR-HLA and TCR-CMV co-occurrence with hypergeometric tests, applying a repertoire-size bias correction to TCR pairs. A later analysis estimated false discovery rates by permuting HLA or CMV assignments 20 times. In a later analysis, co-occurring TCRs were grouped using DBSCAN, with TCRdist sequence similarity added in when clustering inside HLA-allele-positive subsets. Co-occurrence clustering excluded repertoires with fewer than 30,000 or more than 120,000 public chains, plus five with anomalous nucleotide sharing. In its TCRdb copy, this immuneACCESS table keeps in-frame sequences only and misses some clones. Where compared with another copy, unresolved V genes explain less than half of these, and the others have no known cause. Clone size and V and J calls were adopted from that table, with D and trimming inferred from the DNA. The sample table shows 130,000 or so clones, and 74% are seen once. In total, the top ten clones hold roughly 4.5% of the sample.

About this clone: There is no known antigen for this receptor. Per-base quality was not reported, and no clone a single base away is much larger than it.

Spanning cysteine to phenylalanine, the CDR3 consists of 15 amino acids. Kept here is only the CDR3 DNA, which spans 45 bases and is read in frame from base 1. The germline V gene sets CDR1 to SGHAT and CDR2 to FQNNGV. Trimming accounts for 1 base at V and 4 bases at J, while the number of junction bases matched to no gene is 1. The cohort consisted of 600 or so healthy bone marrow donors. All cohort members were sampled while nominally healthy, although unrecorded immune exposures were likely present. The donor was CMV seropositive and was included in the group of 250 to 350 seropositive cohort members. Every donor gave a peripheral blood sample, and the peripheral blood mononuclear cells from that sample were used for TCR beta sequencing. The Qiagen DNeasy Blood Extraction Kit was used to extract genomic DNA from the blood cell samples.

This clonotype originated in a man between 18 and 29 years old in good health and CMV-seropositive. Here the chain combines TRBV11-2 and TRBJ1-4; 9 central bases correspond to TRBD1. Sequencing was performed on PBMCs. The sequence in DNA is TGTGCCAGCAGCTTAGGGGACAGGGATAATGAAAAACTGTTTTTT. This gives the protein CASSLGDRDNEKLFF.